The TCR beta chain under discussion was sequenced for a study of cytomegalovirus exposure and HLA in healthy donors. Across the whole study: About 85 million unique TCRs from HLA-typed donors were held in an early release of data.

Remarks on this clone: Antigen unknown.

60 Vbeta and 13 Jbeta primers were used in PCR. Sequencing used immunoSEQ multiplex PCR; TCRdb keeps in-frame clones, though not all of them. The sample yields more than 80,000 clones, over 55% seen once. Germline CDR1 is SQVTM and CDR2 is ANQGSEA. The length of the CDR3 is 14 residues. V lost 2 bases, J lost 5 bases, and 9 bases stayed unmatched. Study-level findings and limits: 16,951 TCR beta sequences were associated with HLA alleles at 0.05 false discovery rate in a later analysis.

The chain has TRBV29-1 and TRBJ2-7; 7 bases line up with TRBD1. Sample: PBMCs. The source of this sequence is a female donor in good health and CMV-seronegative. CDR3 bases: TGCAGCGTTGAAAGGGGGCAGGGCTCGGACGAGCAGTACTTC. This sequence encodes CSVERGQGSDEQYF.